This T cell receptor (beta chain) was sequenced in a study of vaccination and CD4 T cells after COVID-19. Points on this clonotype: What it binds is unknown.

Specified treatment: roughly nine-day PBMC culture with coronavirus spike peptide pools or control peptides (ViraFEST assay). CDR3 length: 17 residues. Per the germline V gene, CDR1 is SGHNT and CDR2 is YYREEE (reference sequence). V lost 6 bases, J lost 2 bases, and 9 bases stayed unmatched. Oncomine TCR Beta short-read sequencing was applied to DNA from cultured CD4+ T cells. MiXCR, applied by TCRdb to the PCR reads, yields one record per CDR3 protein. The sample lists more than 9,500 distinct CDR3 sequences; approximately 60% were seen once. This chain links TRBV5-4 with TRBJ2-3, with 13 nucleotides matching TRBD2. This clonotype was obtained from a human donor who had recovered from COVID-19. Sequencing input: CD4+ T cells from blood, cultured in vitro. CDR3 loop: CASNSKTSGGNTDTQYF. DNA for the CDR3: TGTGCCAGCAACTCGAAGACTAGCGGGGGGAACACAGATACGCAGTATTTT.